What follows is one T cell receptor (beta chain) and its context. The sample originates from a study of beta chain features in type 1 diabetes. Study as a whole: Healthy donors resembled patients in age, gender and cell yields.

The CDR3 has 15 residues. Germline CDR1 reads SGDLS; CDR2 reads YYNGEE. The junction had 1 base not matched to a gene; V was cut back by 0 bases and J by 6 bases. Of the isolated RNA, all was reverse transcribed, and so the sequenced material was expressed TCRB transcripts. The repertoire was sequenced with immunoSEQ multiplex PCR; TCRdb's copy has only in-frame clones and lacks some. Among some 400,000 clones listed, more than 12% were seen once. The sequence came from a young woman in good health. The specimen was naive CD4+ T cells from blood. The gene calls are TRBV9 and TRBJ2-2; 11 positions agree with TRBD1. CDR3 region: CASSVGGQGAGELFF. Here the CDR3 DNA reads TGTGCCAGCAGCGTAGGGGGACAGGGGGCCGGGGAGCTGTTTTTT.